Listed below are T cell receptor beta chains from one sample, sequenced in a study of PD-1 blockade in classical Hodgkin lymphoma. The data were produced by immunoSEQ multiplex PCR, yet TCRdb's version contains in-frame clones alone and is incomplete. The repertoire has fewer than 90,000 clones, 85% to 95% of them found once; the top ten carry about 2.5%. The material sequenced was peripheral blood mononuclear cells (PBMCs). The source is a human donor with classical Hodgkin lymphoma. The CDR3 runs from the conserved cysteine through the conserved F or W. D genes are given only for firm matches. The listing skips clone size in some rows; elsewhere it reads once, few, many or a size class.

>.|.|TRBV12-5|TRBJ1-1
CASGLRGRLTGVNTEAFF
TGTGCTAGTGGTTTGCGGGGGAGGCTCACGGGGGTGAACACTGAAGCTTTCTTT
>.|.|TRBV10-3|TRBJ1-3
CAISDPRATGNTIYF
TGTGCCATCAGTGATCCCCGAGCAACCGGAAACACCATATATTTT
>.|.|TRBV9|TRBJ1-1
CASSALGGTEAFF
TGTGCCAGCAGCGCCCTAGGAGGGACTGAAGCTTTCTTT
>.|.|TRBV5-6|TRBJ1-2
CASSSGMVGYTF
TGTGCCAGCAGCTCAGGGATGGTCGGCTACACCTTC
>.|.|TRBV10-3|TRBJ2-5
CAISGVGHETQYF
TGTGCCATCAGTGGGGTAGGGCACGAGACCCAGTACTTC
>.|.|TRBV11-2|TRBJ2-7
CASSLSSVYSYEQYF
TGTGCCAGCAGCCTCTCTAGCGTCTACTCCTACGAGCAGTACTTC
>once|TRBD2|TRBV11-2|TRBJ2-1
CASSSRLAGIYNEQFF
TGTGCCAGCAGCTCGAGACTAGCGGGAATCTACAATGAGCAGTTCTTC
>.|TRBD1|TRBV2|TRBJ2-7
CASKRGTGEAEQYF
TGTGCCAGCAAAAGGGGGACAGGGGAAGCCGAGCAGTACTTC
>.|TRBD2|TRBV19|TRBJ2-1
CASSPPTSVYNEQFF
TGTGCCAGTAGTCCGCCGACTAGCGTCTACAATGAGCAGTTCTTC
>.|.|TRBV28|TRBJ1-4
CASRGEKLFF
TGTGCCAGCAGGGGTGAAAAACTGTTTTTT
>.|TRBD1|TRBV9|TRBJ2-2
CASSVSGGGYTGELFF
TGTGCCAGCAGCGTATCAGGGGGCGGATACACCGGGGAGCTGTTTTTT
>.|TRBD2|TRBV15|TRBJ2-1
CATSRGGVGEQFF
TGTGCCACCAGCCGCGGGGGGGTGGGTGAGCAGTTCTTC
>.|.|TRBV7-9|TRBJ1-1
CASSLVVNTEAFF
TGTGCCAGCAGCTTGGTGGTGAACACTGAAGCTTTCTTT
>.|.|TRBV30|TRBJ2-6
CAWSVDGAGANVLTF
TGTGCCTGGAGTGTAGATGGGGCTGGGGCCAACGTCCTGACTTTC
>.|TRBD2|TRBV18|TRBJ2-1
CASSLKAGGHHNEQFF
TGTGCCAGCTCACTAAAAGCGGGGGGTCATCACAATGAGCAGTTCTTC
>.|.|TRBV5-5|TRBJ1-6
CASKTDPGRLGNSPLHF
TGTGCCAGCAAGACAGACCCGGGGCGACTAGGTAATTCACCCCTCCACTTT
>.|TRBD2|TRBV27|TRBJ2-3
CASSLTGLAGAADTQYF
TGTGCCAGCAGTTTAACCGGGCTAGCGGGAGCTGCAGATACGCAGTATTTT
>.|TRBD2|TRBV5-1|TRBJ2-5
CASSTGTSGGLETQYF
TGCGCCAGCAGCACCGGGACTAGCGGGGGGTTAGAGACCCAGTACTTC
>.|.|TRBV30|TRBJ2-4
CAWRVGTAKNIQYF
TGTGCCTGGAGAGTCGGGACAGCCAAAAACATTCAGTACTTC
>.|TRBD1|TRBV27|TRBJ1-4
CASSLLGGVEKLFF
TGTGCCAGCAGTTTATTAGGGGGCGTTGAAAAACTGTTTTTT
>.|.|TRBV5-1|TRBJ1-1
CASSLVPGQNTEAFF
TGCGCCAGCAGCTTGGTACCGGGGCAGAACACTGAAGCTTTCTTT
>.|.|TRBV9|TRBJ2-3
CASSVGARTDTQYF
TGTGCCAGCAGCGTAGGGGCCCGCACAGATACGCAGTATTTT
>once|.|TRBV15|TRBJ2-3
CATSREKDTQYF
TGTGCCACCAGCAGAGAGAAAGATACGCAGTATTTT
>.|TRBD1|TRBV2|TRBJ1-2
CASTVDRGVSGYTF
TGTGCCAGCACCGTGGACAGGGGTGTCAGTGGCTACACCTTC
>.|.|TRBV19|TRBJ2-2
CASTPQGGIDSGELFF
TGTGCCAGTACCCCCCAGGGAGGAATTGACTCGGGGGAGCTGTTTTTT
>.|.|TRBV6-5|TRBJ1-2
CASRRLREGYTF
TGTGCCAGCAGACGCCTTCGTGAAGGCTACACCTTC
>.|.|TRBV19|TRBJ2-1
CASSIVRDRYYNEQFF
TGTGCCAGTAGTATAGTCCGGGACCGATACTACAATGAGCAGTTCTTC
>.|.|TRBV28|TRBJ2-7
CASRRGQTVLFYEQYF
TGTGCCAGCAGAAGAGGACAGACCGTATTATTCTACGAGCAGTACTTC